The 23 T cell receptor beta chains in this list originate from one sample, sequenced in a study of T cells in Graves' hyperthyroidism and ophthalmopathy. The CDR3 regions of TCR beta were amplified from RNA transcripts. A first-round RT-PCR of the TCR CDR3 used the HTBI primer set. TCRdb reanalysed the multiplex PCR reads using MiXCR and keeps one entry per CDR3 protein. The sample yields roughly 380,000 distinct CDR3 sequences, less than 20% seen once. The sequenced sample consisted of blood. The receptors come from a woman aged 35 to 49 with Graves' ophthalmopathy.

This clonotype was detected many times. The chain recombines TRBV6-2 or TRBV6-3 with TRBJ2-2; 8 bases align to TRBD1. The CDR3 spans 15 residues. Germline loops: CDR1 MNHEY, CDR2 SVGEGT. J lost 7 bases, V lost 2 bases, and 6 bases had no gene match. CDR3 bases: TGTGCCAGCAGTTACATGACAGGGGAATACGGGGAGCTGTTTTTT. Its protein is CASSYMTGEYGELFF.

V usage is TRBV4-1 and J usage is TRBJ2-5; possibly TRBD2 for D (6 bases). The germline V and J ends were trimmed by 0 bases and 5 bases, with 25 bases remaining between them. This CDR3 region has 19 residues. Germline CDR1 and CDR2: MGHRA and YSYEKL. The CDR3 is CASSQEEGGPGLWGETQYF. CDR3 nucleotides: TGCGCCAGCAGCCAAGAGGAGGGAGGCCCGGGGTTGTGGGGGGAGACCCAGTACTTC.

This clonotype was seen repeatedly, ten times or more. This rearrangement joins TRBV9 to TRBJ1-3; 8 bases agree with TRBD1. This CDR3 comprises 15 residues. CDR1 SGDLS and CDR2 YYNGEE come from the germline V gene. V lost 2 bases, J lost 6 bases, and 7 bases stayed unmatched. CDR3 sequence (DNA): TGTGCCAGCAGCGTCGGGGGGGGACAGGAAAACACCATATATTTT. Its translation: CASSVGGGQENTIYF.

This clonotype was seen ten or more times. The chain recombines TRBV28 with TRBJ2-2, with TRBD1 matching over 8 bases. CDR1 and CDR2 (germline): MDHEN, SYDVKM. With 6 bases clipped from V and 1 base from J, the junction kept 7 bases outside the gene matches. The CDR3 is 16 residues long. The CDR3 loop reads CASSRNRGWNTGELFF. The DNA of the CDR3 is TGTGCCAGCAGCCGTAACAGGGGGTGGAACACCGGGGAGCTGTTTTTT.

This clonotype was seen many times. The V call is TRBV28, the J call TRBJ1-5, with D possibly matching TRBD1 (6 bases). Germline CDR1 MDHEN, CDR2 SYDVKM. The V end was cut by 6 bases, the J end by 7 bases, with 19 bases between. The CDR3 totals 15 residues. Written as DNA, the CDR3 is TGTGCCAGCAGCTCAAACAGGGTGGTCTCCCAGCCCCAGCATTTT. Encoded protein: CASSSNRVVSQPQHF.

This clonotype was detected ten times or more. The chain uses TRBV19 and TRBJ1-1; D remains ambiguous. The CDR3 runs to 12 residues. V lost 7 bases and J 1 base, leaving 7 bases between the germline ends. Germline lookup yields CDR1 LNHDA and CDR2 SQIVND (reference sequence). CDR3 sequence (DNA): TGTGCCAGTATGGAGTGGAACACTGAAGCTTTCTTT. Protein: CASMEWNTEAFF.

This clonotype was picked up many times. CDR3 DNA sequence: TGTGCCAGTAAATGGGTGAACACTGAAGCTTTCTTT. This sequence encodes CASKWVNTEAFF. The V call is TRBV6-5, the J call TRBJ1-1; D gene ambiguous. V lost 9 bases, J lost 0 bases, and 8 bases lay in between. Germline CDR1 is MNHEY and CDR2 is SVGAGI. The length of the CDR3 is 12 residues.

The chain uses TRBV6-2 or TRBV6-3 and TRBJ2-5; 8 nucleotides match TRBD2. The CDR3 sequence is 18 residues long. With V trimmed by 6 bases and J by 2 bases, 17 bases remained unmatched. The V gene's germline CDR1 is MNHEY and CDR2 SVGEGT. Here the CDR3 reads CASRHLAGRDWNQETQYF. The CDR3, as DNA: TGTGCCAGCAGACATCTAGCCGGGAGGGACTGGAATCAAGAGACCCAGTACTTC.

This clonotype was detected only a few times. J is TRBJ1-1 and V is TRBV6-5; no clear D gene. The CDR3 runs 15 residues. Germline lookup yields CDR1 MNHEY and CDR2 SVGAGI. Trimming took off 0 bases at V and 3 bases at J, with 11 bases between the two ends. The CDR3 DNA reads as TGTGCCAGCAGTTACTCGTTCGTGGCAGACACTGAAGCTTTCTTT. It specifies CASSYSFVADTEAFF.

This clonotype is a singleton in its sample. The J gene is TRBJ2-7, the V gene TRBV6-1; D perhaps matches TRBD1 (6 bases). V lost 5 bases, J lost 0 bases, and 20 bases lay in between. This CDR3 comprises 17 residues. The germline gives CDR1 MNHNS, CDR2 SASEGT. As DNA, the CDR3 is TGTGCCAGCAGTAGGGGGACGGGCGACCGTAGCTCCTACGAGCAGTACTTC. This sequence encodes CASSRGTGDRSSYEQYF.

The CDR3 reads CASSDGFPGQAYEQYF. Written as DNA, the CDR3 is TGTGCCAGCAGTGACGGGTTCCCGGGACAAGCCTACGAGCAGTACTTC. This chain joins TRBV2 and TRBJ2-7, with D possibly being TRBD1 (6 bases). This CDR3 region has 16 residues. Deletions cut 3 bases from V and 2 bases from J, with 17 bases between. Per the germline V gene, CDR1 is SNHLY and CDR2 is FYNNEI.

This clonotype came up many times. The chain is built from TRBV7-2 and TRBJ2-7; 7 nucleotides match TRBD1. The CDR3 has 14 residues. Germline V lookup: CDR1 SGHTA, CDR2 FQGNSA. J was trimmed by 4 bases and V by 1 base; bases with no gene match: 4. The CDR3 nucleotides are TGTGCCAGCAGCTTAGAGACAGGGCGATACGAGCAGTACTTC. It specifies CASSLETGRYEQYF. The full variable domain, its missing parts supplied by reference TRBV7-2 and TRBJ2-7, is GAGVSQSPSNKVTEKGKDVELRCDPISGHTALYWYRQSLGQGLEFLIYFQGNSAPDKSGLPSDRFSAERTGGSVSTLTIQRTQQEDSAVYLCASSLETGRYEQYFGPGTRLTVT.

The table lists this clonotype with many counts. The rearrangement uses TRBV30 and TRBJ1-1; perhaps TRBD1 as D (6 bases). Germline V gene sequence: CDR1 GTSNPN, CDR2 SVGIG (reference sequence). The CDR3 spans 12 residues. Trimming cost V 1 base and J 6 bases, with 9 bases left between them. DNA of the CDR3: TGTGCCTGGAGTGCGGGACACCCTGAAGCTTTCTTT. Translation: CAWSAGHPEAFF.

This clonotype was detected many times. The chain joins TRBV28 to TRBJ2-2; D call uncertain. CDR1 is MDHEN, CDR2 SYDVKM, per germline. The V end lost 8 bases, the J end lost 4 bases, and 5 bases lay between the germline ends. The CDR3 runs to 11 residues. The CDR3 loop is CASGSTGELFF. DNA of the CDR3: TGTGCCAGCGGATCCACCGGGGAGCTGTTTTTT. Variable domain in full (rest from reference TRBV28 and TRBJ2-2): DVKVTQSSRYLVKRTGEKVFLECVQDMDHENMFWYRQDPGLGLRLIYFSYDVKMKEKGDIPEGYSVSREKKERFSLILESASTNQTSMYLCASGSTGELFFGEGSRLTVL.

As for this clonotype: This may stem from a read error, because a much larger clone lies one nucleotide away. V is TRBV29-1 and J is TRBJ1-1; a possible D gene is TRBD1 (5 bases). Germline V CDR1 and CDR2: SQVTM, ANQGSEA. Trimming took 4 bases from V and 4 from J, leaving 10 bases between them. There are 12 residues in the CDR3. CDR3 sequence (DNA): TGCAGCGTTGGACGGGGGTCCACTGAAGCTTTCTTT. Its protein product is CSVGRGSTEAFF.

This clonotype was observed at least ten times. The CDR3 sequence is CASSDSRPRSYEQYF. The CDR3 coding sequence is TGTGCCAGCAGCGATTCTCGACCCCGCTCCTACGAGCAGTACTTC. The chain has TRBV7-2 and TRBJ2-7; no clear D gene. V was clipped by 5 bases and J by 0 bases, with 14 bases between them. This CDR3 is 15 amino acids long. In germline, CDR1 is SGHTA, CDR2 FQGNSA.

This clonotype occurred many times. The CDR3 sequence: CASSTLLEQYF. The DNA of the CDR3 is TGTGCCAGCAGCACACTTCTCGAGCAGTACTTC. The V and J genes are TRBV28 and TRBJ2-7; unclear D gene. V was trimmed by 6 bases and J by 6 bases, leaving 9 bases between them. CDR1 MDHEN and CDR2 SYDVKM come from the germline V gene. The CDR3 is 11 amino acids.

There are many counts of this clonotype. This CDR3 reads CASSRWLTSSGNTIYF. The CDR3 DNA reads as TGTGCCAGCAGCAGGTGGTTAACAAGCTCTGGAAACACCATATATTTT. The V call is TRBV11-2, the J call TRBJ1-3; D is undetermined. CDR3 size: 16 residues. CDR1 and CDR2 (germline): SGHAT, FQNNGV. Trimming shortened V by 5 bases and J by 0 bases, and 14 bases separated the two germline ends.

In its sample, this clonotype was seen many times. The CDR3 sequence is CASNPGTKGTIYF. The CDR3, as DNA: TGTGCCAGTAACCCCGGGACAAAGGGAACCATATATTTT. The V call is TRBV19, the J call TRBJ1-3, with D perhaps matching TRBD1 (6 bases). Germline loops: CDR1 LNHDA, CDR2 SQIVND (reference sequence). Trimming took 7 bases from V and 10 from J, leaving 17 bases between them. This CDR3 is 13 amino acids long.

In this sample, this clonotype turned up many times. The rearrangement links TRBV20-1 to TRBJ2-7; 11 nucleotides match TRBD2. V trimming: 4 bases; J trimming: 1 base; junction bases outside the gene matches: 6. The CDR3 is 15 residues long. CDR1 and CDR2 from the germline V gene are DFQATT and SNEGSKA (reference sequence). In DNA form, the CDR3 reads TGCAGTGCTAAAACCACTAGCGGGAGTTCCTACGAGCAGTACTTC. This codes for CSAKTTSGSSYEQYF.

This clonotype has at least ten counts. The V and J genes are TRBV28 and TRBJ2-7; the D gene is possibly TRBD2 (6 bases). The V and J ends lost 4 bases and 1 base respectively, with 20 bases between them. Germline V CDR1 and CDR2: MDHEN, SYDVKM. This CDR3 spans 17 amino acids. The CDR3 loop is CASSSPWGPAGSYEQYF. The CDR3 DNA follows: TGTGCCAGCAGTTCCCCTTGGGGACCCGCGGGATCCTACGAGCAGTACTTC.

This clonotype has ten or more counts. V and J are TRBV12-3 or TRBV12-4 and TRBJ1-1; 7 positions match TRBD1. The length of the CDR3 is 12 residues. J lost 7 bases, V lost 3 bases, and 2 bases had no gene match. The CDR3 protein is CASSLGQNEAFF. The DNA of the CDR3 is TGTGCCAGCAGTTTGGGACAGAATGAAGCTTTCTTT.

The table lists this clonotype with many counts. V usage is TRBV28 and J usage is TRBJ2-3; D not resolved. The germline V gene encodes CDR1 MDHEN and CDR2 SYDVKM. The CDR3 runs to 11 residues. The V end lost 2 bases, the J end lost 5 bases, and 2 bases lay between the germline ends. The CDR3 coding sequence is TGTGCCAGCAGTTTAATAGATACGCAGTATTTT. It codes for CASSLIDTQYF.